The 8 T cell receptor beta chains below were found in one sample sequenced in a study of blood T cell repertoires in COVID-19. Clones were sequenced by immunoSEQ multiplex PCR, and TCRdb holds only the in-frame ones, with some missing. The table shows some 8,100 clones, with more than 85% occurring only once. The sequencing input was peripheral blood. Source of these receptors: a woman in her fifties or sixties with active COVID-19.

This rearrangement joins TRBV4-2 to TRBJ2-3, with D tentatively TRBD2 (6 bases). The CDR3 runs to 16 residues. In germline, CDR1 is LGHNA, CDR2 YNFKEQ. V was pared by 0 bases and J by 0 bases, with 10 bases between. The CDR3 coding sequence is TGTGCCAGCAGCCAAGATCCCGGGACTAGCACAGATACGCAGTATTTT. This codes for CASSQDPGTSTDTQYF.

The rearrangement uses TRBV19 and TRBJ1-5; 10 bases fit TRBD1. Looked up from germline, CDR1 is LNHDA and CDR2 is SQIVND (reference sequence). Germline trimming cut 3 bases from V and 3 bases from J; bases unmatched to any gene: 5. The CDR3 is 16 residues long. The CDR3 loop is CASSISTGGFNQPQHF. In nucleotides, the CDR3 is TGTGCCAGTAGTATCTCGACAGGGGGCTTCAATCAGCCCCAGCATTTT.

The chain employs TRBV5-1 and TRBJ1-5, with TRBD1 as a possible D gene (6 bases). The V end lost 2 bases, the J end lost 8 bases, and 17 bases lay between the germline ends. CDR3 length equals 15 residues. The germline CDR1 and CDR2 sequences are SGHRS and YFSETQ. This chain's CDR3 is CASSLSGLPGEPQHF. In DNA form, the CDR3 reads TGCGCCAGCAGCTTATCAGGGCTCCCAGGGGAGCCCCAGCATTTT.

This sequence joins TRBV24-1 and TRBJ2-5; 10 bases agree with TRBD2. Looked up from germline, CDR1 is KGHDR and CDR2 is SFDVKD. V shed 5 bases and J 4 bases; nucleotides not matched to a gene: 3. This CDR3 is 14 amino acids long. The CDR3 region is CATSAGTSAETQYF. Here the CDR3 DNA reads TGTGCCACCAGTGCCGGGACTAGCGCAGAGACCCAGTACTTC.

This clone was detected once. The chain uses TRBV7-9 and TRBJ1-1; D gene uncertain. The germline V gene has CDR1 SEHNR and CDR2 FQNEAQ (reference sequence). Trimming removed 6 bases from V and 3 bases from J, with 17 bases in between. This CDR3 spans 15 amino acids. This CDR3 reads CASRENSTVDTEAFF. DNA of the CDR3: TGTGCCAGCAGGGAAAACTCTACAGTTGACACTGAAGCTTTCTTT. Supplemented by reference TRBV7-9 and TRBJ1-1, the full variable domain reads DTGVSQNPRHKITKRGQNVTFRCDPISEHNRLYWYRQTLGQGPEFLTYFQNEAQLEKSRLLSDRFSAERPKGSFSTLEIQRTEQGDSAMYLCASRENSTVDTEAFFGQGTRLTVV.

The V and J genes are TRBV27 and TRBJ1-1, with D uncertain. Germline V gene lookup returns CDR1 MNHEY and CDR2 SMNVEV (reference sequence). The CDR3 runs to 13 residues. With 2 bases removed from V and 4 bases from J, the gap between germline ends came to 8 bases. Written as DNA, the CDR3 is TGTGCCAGCAGTTTAGGTCGGGTCACTGAAGCTTTCTTT. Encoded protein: CASSLGRVTEAFF.

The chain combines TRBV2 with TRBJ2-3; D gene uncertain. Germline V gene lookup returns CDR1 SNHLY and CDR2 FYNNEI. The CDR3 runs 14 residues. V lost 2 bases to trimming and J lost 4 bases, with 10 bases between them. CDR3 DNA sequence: TGTGCCAGCAGTGAACTTTTACGGTCAGATACGCAGTATTTT. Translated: CASSELLRSDTQYF.

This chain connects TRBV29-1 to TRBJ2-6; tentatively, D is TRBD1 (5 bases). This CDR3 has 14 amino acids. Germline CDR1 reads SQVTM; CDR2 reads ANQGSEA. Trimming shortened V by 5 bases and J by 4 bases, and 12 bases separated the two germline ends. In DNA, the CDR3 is TGCAGCGTTAAGGGGCTCAGCGGGGCCAACGTCCTGACTTTC. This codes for CSVKGLSGANVLTF.